These 2 T cell receptor beta chains share one sample of origin, sequenced in a study of blood T cell repertoires in COVID-19. Libraries were prepared by immunoSEQ multiplex PCR; TCRdb keeps only in-frame clonotypes and omits some of them. The sample lists around 250,000 clones, around 82% occurring once. Sample: peripheral blood. These receptors originate from a man older than 75 with acute or convalescent COVID-19.

J is TRBJ1-3 and V is TRBV3-1 (or the pseudogene TRBV3-2); D not certain. Trimming took 1 base from V and 3 from J, leaving 10 bases between them. There are 15 residues in the CDR3. Per germline, CDR1 LGHDT and CDR2 YNNKEL (reference sequence). The CDR3, as DNA: TGTGCCAGCAGCCAAGTGTCCAGGTATGGAAACACCATATATTTT. This translates into CASSQVSRYGNTIYF.

This clone was picked up many times. V is TRBV2 and J is TRBJ2-7; a possible D gene is TRBD1 (6 bases). V dropped 6 bases and J dropped 6 bases, with 18 bases sitting between them. From germline, CDR1 is SNHLY and CDR2 FYNNEI. The length of the CDR3 is 14 residues. The CDR3 sequence is CASRPGTLVFEQYF. In nucleotides, the CDR3 is TGTGCCAGCAGGCCCGGGACATTAGTGTTCGAGCAGTACTTC.